This record concerns one T cell receptor beta chain sequence. The sample carries other DNA sequences with the same CDR3. This record belongs to a study of shared clonotypes between healthy human individuals. Study context: Each donor contributed plates that comprised three CD4 naive, three CD4 memory, two CD8 naive and one CD8 memory.

TCRdb's copy holds only in-frame clones and misses some; the assay was immunoSEQ multiplex PCR. Of 2,500,000 or so clones detected, over 85% appear once; the ten largest clones hold around 0.37%. This TCR was recovered from a man in his late teens or twenties in good health. Some clones in this sample may be carry-over from other donors' samples. Sample: naive CD4+ T cells from PBMCs. Documented subset: CD45RA+ positively selected.

CDR3 bases: TGTGCCAGCAGTGAAACTTCTGGGGCCAACGTCCTGACTTTC. Translation: CASSETSGANVLTF. The rearrangement joins TRBV25-1 to TRBJ2-6; D not certain. V was trimmed by 2 bases and J by 1 base, leaving 3 bases between them. Germline V lookup: CDR1 MGHDK, CDR2 SYGVNS. CDR3 length equals 14 residues.